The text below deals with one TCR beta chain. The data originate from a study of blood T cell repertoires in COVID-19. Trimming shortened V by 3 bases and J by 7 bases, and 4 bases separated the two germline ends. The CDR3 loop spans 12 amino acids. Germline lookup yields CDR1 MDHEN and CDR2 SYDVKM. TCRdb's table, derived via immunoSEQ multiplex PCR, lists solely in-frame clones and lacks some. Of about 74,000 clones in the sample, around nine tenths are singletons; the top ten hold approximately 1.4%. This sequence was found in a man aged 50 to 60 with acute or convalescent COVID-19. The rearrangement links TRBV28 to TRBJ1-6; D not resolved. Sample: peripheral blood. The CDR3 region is CASSFSNSPLHF. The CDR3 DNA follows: TGTGCCAGCAGTTTTTCGAATTCACCCCTCCACTTT.